The 27 T cell receptor beta chains below were found in one sample sequenced in a study of cytotoxic CD8 clonotypes in ibrutinib-treated CLL. Sequenced by immunoSEQ multiplex PCR; TCRdb stores in-frame clones only, minus some. Here the sample spans about 160,000 clones, about four fifths being singletons. This specimen was PBMCs, taken after 12 months of ibrutinib treatment. Source of these receptors: a human donor with chronic lymphocytic leukemia.

A few counts support this clone. This sequence joins TRBV7-2 and TRBJ2-1; TRBD2 is a possible D gene (6 bases). V dropped 8 bases and J dropped 9 bases, with 20 bases sitting between them. The length of the CDR3 is 14 residues. CDR1 SGHTA and CDR2 FQGNSA come from the germline V gene. As DNA, the CDR3 is TGTGCCAGCGGACCCCGGGACTCCTTCACTGAGCAGTTCTTC. Translation: CASGPRDSFTEQFF.

The chain joins TRBV21-1 to TRBJ2-1. TRBV21-1 is assigned pseudogene status. The CDR3 loop spans 11 amino acids. CDR3 sequence reads: CASSKEDEQFF. DNA for the CDR3: TGTGCCAGCAGCAAAGAAGATGAGCAGTTCTTC.

V usage is TRBV5-4 and J usage is TRBJ2-3; 10 positions agree with TRBD1. The CDR3 length is 14 residues. Per germline, CDR1 SGHNT and CDR2 YYREEE (reference sequence). In nucleotides, the CDR3 is TGTGCGACCGGACAGGGGGGCTACACAGATACGCAGTATTTT. This codes for CATGQGGYTDTQYF.

This chain joins TRBV28 and TRBJ1-5; TRBD1 might be the D (6 bases). CDR1 and CDR2 from the germline V gene are MDHEN and SYDVKM. The length of the CDR3 is 15 residues. V was clipped by 7 bases and J by 4 bases, with 17 bases between them. The CDR3 sequence is CASILYGGLNQPQHF. CDR3 sequence (DNA): TGTGCCAGCATCCTGTACGGGGGGCTGAATCAGCCCCAGCATTTT.

The chain employs TRBV5-1 and TRBJ2-1; possible D gene TRBD1, 7 bases. The CDR3 loop spans 14 amino acids. Trimming took off 4 bases at V and 7 bases at J, with 15 bases between the two ends. Per the germline V gene, CDR1 is SGHRS and CDR2 is YFSETQ. DNA of the CDR3: TGCGCCAGCAGCGTGCCGACAGGGACTAATGAGCAGTTCTTC. This translates into CASSVPTGTNEQFF.

The DNA for the CDR3 is TGTGCCAGCAGTTTAGCCGGTGACTCTGGAAACACCATATATTTT. Translated, it gives CASSLAGDSGNTIYF. The chain carries TRBV28 and TRBJ1-3; no definite D call. Trimming left V 2 bases short and J 0 bases short, with 8 bases between. The CDR3 consists of 15 residues. The germline gives CDR1 MDHEN, CDR2 SYDVKM.

This clone came up a few times. The chain has TRBV30 and TRBJ1-5; D may be TRBD1 (5 bases). From germline, CDR1 is GTSNPN and CDR2 SVGIG (reference sequence). V dropped 3 bases and J dropped 9 bases, with 18 bases sitting between them. The CDR3 runs 14 residues. The CDR3 is CAWSDGTGLRPQHF. The CDR3 DNA sequence: TGTGCCTGGAGCGACGGGACTGGTCTGAGGCCCCAGCATTTT.

This clone showed up just once. The chain links TRBV4-3 to TRBJ2-7; 12 positions match TRBD1. This CDR3 contains 15 residues. The junction had 3 bases not matched to a gene; V was cut back by 0 bases and J by 6 bases. Germline V gene data show CDR1 as LGHNA and CDR2 as YSLEER. In DNA form, the CDR3 reads TGCGCCAGCAGCCAAGAGGGACAGGGGGCGGGCGAGCAGTACTTC. As protein: CASSQEGQGAGEQYF.

The chain combines TRBV6-5 with TRBJ2-7, with TRBD1 matching 8 bases. Germline V gives CDR1 MNHEY, CDR2 SVGAGI. The V segment lost 6 bases and the J segment 2 bases; nucleotides outside the gene matches: 6. This CDR3 contains 14 residues. The CDR3 sequence is CASREQGGPYEQYF. CDR3 in DNA: TGTGCCAGCAGAGAACAGGGGGGACCCTACGAGCAGTACTTC.

The rearrangement uses TRBV6-5 and TRBJ2-7; D is undetermined. From germline, CDR1 is MNHEY and CDR2 SVGAGI. This CDR3 region has 15 residues. V lost 6 bases, J lost 0 bases, and 15 bases lay in between. CDR3 DNA sequence: TGTGCCAGCAGCCTTCCCGGACGGAACTCCTACGAGCAGTACTTC. It yields the protein CASSLPGRNSYEQYF.

The chain links TRBV2 to TRBJ2-7, with TRBD1 matching 8 bases. The germline V gene encodes CDR1 SNHLY and CDR2 FYNNEI. Germline trimming cut 6 bases from V and 7 bases from J; bases unmatched to any gene: 8. This CDR3 contains 13 residues. The CDR3: CASRADRGNEQYF. CDR3 coding DNA: TGTGCCAGCAGAGCCGACAGGGGAAATGAGCAGTACTTC.

The rearrangement links TRBV7-2 to TRBJ1-3; D gene uncertain. The V end lost 4 bases, the J end lost 4 bases, and 5 bases lay between the germline ends. The V gene's germline CDR1 is SGHTA and CDR2 FQGNSA. The CDR3 consists of 12 residues. The CDR3, as DNA: TGTGCCAGCAGCTCTCCCGGAAACACCATATATTTT. This translates into CASSSPGNTIYF.

The gene calls are TRBV5-5 and TRBJ2-5; no reliable D call. This CDR3 region has 11 residues. Per germline, CDR1 SGHKS and CDR2 YYEKEE (reference sequence). V was clipped by 2 bases and J by 4 bases, with 3 bases between them. As DNA, the CDR3 is TGTGCCAGCAGCTTAACAGAGACCCAGTACTTC. It is translated as CASSLTETQYF.

The chain combines TRBV28 with TRBJ1-2; D is ambiguous. The germline V gene encodes CDR1 MDHEN and CDR2 SYDVKM. V lost 8 bases and J lost 4, with 14 bases in between. This CDR3 spans 13 amino acids. The CDR3 spells CASHDARTYGYTF. CDR3 DNA: TGTGCCAGCCACGACGCTCGCACCTATGGCTACACCTTC.

CDR3 loop: CAWSHSGWVYEQYF. For the CDR3, the DNA is TGTGCCTGGAGCCATAGCGGGTGGGTATACGAGCAGTACTTC. The chain links TRBV30 to TRBJ2-7; 7 nucleotides align to TRBD2. The CDR3 contains 14 residues. The germline V gene has CDR1 GTSNPN and CDR2 SVGIG (reference sequence). J lost 4 bases, V lost 3 bases, and 9 bases had no gene match.

The chain carries TRBV27 and TRBJ1-5; a weak D match, TRBD1 (5 bases). Germline lookup yields CDR1 MNHEY and CDR2 SMNVEV (reference sequence). The CDR3 contains 14 residues. V was pared by 2 bases and J by 7 bases, with 12 bases between. This CDR3 is CASSLGGWGQPQHF. The CDR3 bases are TGTGCCAGCAGTTTAGGGGGGTGGGGGCAGCCCCAGCATTTT.

J is TRBJ1-4 and V is TRBV4-2; tentatively, D is TRBD1 (5 bases). V dropped 0 bases and J dropped 0 bases, with 14 bases sitting between them. Germline V gene lookup returns CDR1 LGHNA and CDR2 YNFKEQ. The length of the CDR3 is 18 residues. The CDR3, as DNA: TGTGCCAGCAGCCAAGATCGGGTTGGGGGAGCAACTAATGAAAAACTGTTTTTT. This encodes CASSQDRVGGATNEKLFF.

This chain uses TRBV2 with TRBJ2-7; 8 bases agree with TRBD2. CDR3 length: 14 amino acids. The J segment lost 0 bases and the V segment lost 7 bases, leaving 5 bases of the junction unmatched. CDR1 is SNHLY, CDR2 FYNNEI, per germline. CDR3 bases: TGTGCCAGCAACCCGGGGGGGAGCTCCTACGAGCAGTACTTC. Translated, it gives CASNPGGSSYEQYF.

This chain joins TRBV9 and TRBJ1-6, with TRBD1 identical over 9 bases. The CDR3 has 18 residues. Per the germline V gene, CDR1 is SGDLS and CDR2 is YYNGEE. J gave up 9 bases and V 3 bases, and 16 bases lay outside the gene matches. CDR3 protein: CASSASASGDRVGSPLHF. For the CDR3, the DNA is TGTGCCAGCAGCGCATCGGCCTCAGGGGACAGGGTTGGTTCACCCCTCCACTTT.

This rearrangement joins TRBV6-5 to TRBJ2-7; 7 nucleotides agree with TRBD1. The CDR3 contains 14 residues. V lost 2 bases to trimming and J lost 3 bases; unmatched junction nucleotides: 4. Germline lookup yields CDR1 MNHEY and CDR2 SVGAGI. The CDR3 sequence is CASSYRDRFYEQYF. In nucleotides, the CDR3 is TGTGCCAGCAGTTACCGGGACAGATTCTACGAGCAGTACTTC.

The CDR3 is CASSPQLASYEQYF. The DNA of the CDR3 is TGTGCCAGCAGCCCACAGCTGGCATCCTACGAGCAGTACTTC. The chain uses TRBV9 and TRBJ2-7; the D is unclear. The CDR3 length is 14 residues. Trimming stripped 4 bases from V and 1 base from J, with 12 bases between. CDR1 is SGDLS, CDR2 YYNGEE, per germline. The whole variable domain, remainder taken from reference TRBV9 and TRBJ2-7, is DSGVTQTPKHLITATGQRVTLRCSPRSGDLSVYWYQQSLDQGLQFLIQYYNGEERAKGNILERFSAQQFPDLHSELNLSSLELGDSALYFCASSPQLASYEQYFGPGTRLTVT.

The chain carries TRBV7-8 and TRBJ1-1; D is undetermined. The CDR3 runs to 15 residues. Trimming shortened V by 4 bases and J by 5 bases, and 17 bases separated the two germline ends. The germline V gene has CDR1 SGHVS and CDR2 FQNEAQ. The CDR3 DNA follows: TGTGCCAGCAGCTGGGCCAGAGGCGGGAGGACTGAAGCTTTCTTT. As protein: CASSWARGGRTEAFF. Complete variable domain (other parts from reference TRBV7-8 and TRBJ1-1): GAGVSQSPRYKVAKRGQDVALRCDPISGHVSLFWYQQALGQGPEFLTYFQNEAQLDKSGLPSDRFFAERPEGSVSTLKIQRTQQEDSAVYLCASSWARGGRTEAFFGQGTRLTVV.

The chain carries TRBV7-9 and TRBJ2-5; D is possibly TRBD2 (7 bases). The J call is doubtful: the DNA matches TRBJ2-7 better. CDR1 is SEHNR and CDR2 is FQNEAQ in the germline V gene (reference sequence). The CDR3 is made up of 16 amino acids. The CDR3 DNA is TGTGCCAGCAGCTTGACTTTGGGGAGGGGGACCTACGAGCAGTACTTC. Translation: CASSLTLGRGTYEQYF.

The chain carries TRBV28 and TRBJ1-1; 8 nucleotides match TRBD1. J lost 1 base, V lost 6 bases, and 10 bases had no gene match. This CDR3 spans 16 amino acids. Per the germline V gene, CDR1 is MDHEN and CDR2 is SYDVKM. CDR3 DNA sequence: TGTGCCAGCAGCAGCGTTTGGGACAGGAGGAACACTGAAGCTTTCTTT. Translated: CASSSVWDRRNTEAFF.

This sequence joins TRBV2 and TRBJ2-4; tentatively, D is TRBD2 (5 bases). CDR3 length: 15 residues. CDR1 and CDR2 from the germline V gene are SNHLY and FYNNEI. V shed 5 bases and J shed 1 base, with 12 bases lying between them. CDR3 amino acids: CASSPNPGAKNIQYF. For the CDR3, the DNA is TGTGCCAGCAGTCCTAACCCGGGGGCCAAAAACATTCAGTACTTC.

The chain carries TRBV6-5 and TRBJ1-5; D gene ambiguous. The V gene lost 5 bases and the J gene lost 6 bases, with 11 bases spanning the gap. The germline V gene has CDR1 MNHEY and CDR2 SVGAGI. The CDR3 length is 13 residues. CDR3 in DNA: TGTGCCAGCAGTCTTGAAAGGGCTCAGCCCCAGCATTTT. Translating it yields CASSLERAQPQHF.

J is TRBJ2-5 and V is TRBV6-5; D gene unclear. Germline CDR1 MNHEY, CDR2 SVGAGI. V was trimmed by 2 bases and J by 5 bases, leaving 12 bases between them. This CDR3 region has 14 residues. The CDR3 sequence: CASSYGQAVETQYF. CDR3 DNA: TGTGCCAGCAGTTACGGGCAGGCGGTGGAGACCCAGTACTTC.